These 27 T cell receptor beta chains were sequenced from one sample in a study of human versus mouse CDR3 diversity and MHC coevolution. Sequenced by immunoSEQ multiplex PCR; TCRdb stores in-frame clones only, minus some. The sample holds 60,000 or so clones; 85% to 95% are singletons and the top ten take approximately 20%. The sequencing sample was made of naive CD4+ T cells from blood. This sample's subset: CD45RO-negative CD62L-positive naive CD4 T cells. These receptors were obtained from a person in their 60s in good health.

The chain links TRBV15 to TRBJ1-1; no clear D gene. Germline V gives CDR1 LNHNV, CDR2 YYDKDF (reference sequence). The length of the CDR3 is 13 residues. V shed 5 bases and J shed 0 bases, with 7 bases lying between them. CDR3 in DNA: TGTGCCACCAGCGTTCAGGTGAACACTGAAGCTTTCTTT. It encodes CATSVQVNTEAFF.

The chain employs TRBV5-1 and TRBJ1-1, with no clear D. V was pared by 0 bases and J by 5 bases, with 8 bases between. Germline loops: CDR1 SGHRS, CDR2 YFSETQ. This CDR3 is built from 13 residues. CDR3 sequence (DNA): TGCGCCAGCAGCTTGGCACGGGATACTGAAGCTTTCTTT. Translating it yields CASSLARDTEAFF. The variable domain in full, completed from reference TRBV5-1 and TRBJ1-1, reads KAGVTQTPRYLIKTRGQQVTLSCSPISGHRSVSWYQQTPGQGLQFLFEYFSETQRNKGNFPGRFSGRQFSNSRSEMNVSTLELGDSALYLCASSLARDTEAFFGQGTRLTVV.

V is TRBV2 and J is TRBJ1-5, with D possibly matching TRBD1 (6 bases). V shed 1 base and J shed 3 bases, with 10 bases lying between them. CDR1 is SNHLY, CDR2 FYNNEI, per germline. This CDR3 comprises 15 residues. CDR3 loop: CASSEGPGDNQPQHF. CDR3 nucleotides: TGTGCCAGCAGTGAAGGTCCAGGGGACAATCAGCCCCAGCATTTT. The complete variable domain, with remaining parts taken from reference TRBV2 and TRBJ1-5, reads EPEVTQTPSHQVTQMGQEVILRCVPISNHLYFYWYRQILGQKVEFLVSFYNNEISEKSEIFDDQFSVERPDGSNFTLKIRSTKLEDSAMYFCASSEGPGDNQPQHFGDGTRLSIL.

The J gene is TRBJ2-7, the V gene TRBV9; D is unclear. This CDR3 has 13 residues. V lost 7 bases and J lost 7, with 18 bases in between. Germline V gene sequence: CDR1 SGDLS, CDR2 YYNGEE. CDR3 amino acids: CASGSGAYEEQYF. CDR3 nucleotides: TGTGCCAGCGGGTCAGGCGCATACGAGGAGCAGTACTTC.

The chain's CDR3 is CASYRGKNTEAFF. The CDR3 DNA sequence: TGTGCCAGTTACAGGGGGAAGAACACTGAAGCTTTCTTT. V and J are TRBV6-5 and TRBJ1-1; 8 bases map to TRBD1. Germline V gives CDR1 MNHEY, CDR2 SVGAGI. Trimming at V came to 9 bases and at J to 1 base, leaving 4 bases not matched to a gene. This CDR3 contains 13 residues.

The chain has TRBV2 and TRBJ1-1; tentative D call: TRBD1 (5 bases). This CDR3 comprises 13 residues. The germline CDR1 and CDR2 sequences are SNHLY and FYNNEI. The V end lost 6 bases, the J end lost 1 base, and 9 bases lay between the germline ends. The CDR3 DNA follows: TGTGCCAGCAGGGGGCAAGAGAACACTGAAGCTTTCTTT. Translating gives CASRGQENTEAFF.

This chain connects TRBV6-4 to TRBJ2-7, with no clear D. The CDR3 runs 9 residues. CDR1 and CDR2 from the germline V gene are MRHNA and SNTAGT. Between the trimmed V and J ends, which lost 11 bases and 3 bases, there was a span of 5 bases. CDR3 nucleotide sequence: TGTGCCGACAACTACGAGCAGTACTTC. Residues: CADNYEQYF.

The J gene is TRBJ2-3, the V gene TRBV7-9, with 9 nucleotides matching TRBD2. Germline V gene lookup returns CDR1 SEHNR and CDR2 FQNEAQ (reference sequence). This CDR3 is 16 amino acids long. The V gene end was trimmed by 5 bases and the J gene end by 2 bases; junction bases not matched to a gene: 8. CDR3 nucleotide sequence: TGTGCCAGCAGCCCCCAGGGCGGGAGGGCCACAGATACGCAGTATTTT. Its protein is CASSPQGGRATDTQYF. Combining the CDR3 with reference TRBV7-9 and TRBJ2-3 gives the whole variable domain DTGVSQNPRHKITKRGQNVTFRCDPISEHNRLYWYRQTLGQGPEFLTYFQNEAQLEKSRLLSDRFSAERPKGSFSTLEIQRTEQGDSAMYLCASSPQGGRATDTQYFGPGTRLTVL.

The chain combines TRBV4-2 with TRBJ2-3; 7 positions match TRBD2. This CDR3 spans 15 amino acids. V lost 3 bases to trimming and J lost 1 base; unmatched junction nucleotides: 4. Germline lookup yields CDR1 LGHNA and CDR2 YNFKEQ. CDR3 amino acids: CASSQSSGGTDTQYF. In DNA form, the CDR3 reads TGTGCCAGCAGCCAGTCTAGCGGCGGCACAGATACGCAGTATTTT.

The V gene is TRBV4-1, the J gene TRBJ2-7, with a possible D match to TRBD2 (5 bases). Germline V gene data show CDR1 as MGHRA and CDR2 as YSYEKL. CDR3 length equals 16 residues. V lost 0 bases and J 0 bases, leaving 12 bases between the germline ends. CDR3: CASSQDEDSNSYEQYF. The CDR3 DNA sequence: TGCGCCAGCAGCCAAGATGAGGACTCTAACTCCTACGAGCAGTACTTC.

Worth noting for this clone: Other nucleotide sequences from this sample produce the same CDR3. The chain uses TRBV7-9 and TRBJ2-7; 8 bases map to TRBD2. Germline V gene data show CDR1 as SEHNR and CDR2 as FQNEAQ (reference sequence). The CDR3 runs 13 residues. V trimming: 5 bases; J trimming: 2 bases; junction bases outside the gene matches: 2. The CDR3 sequence: CASSPGGPYEQYF. The CDR3 DNA is TGTGCCAGCAGCCCGGGGGGGCCCTACGAGCAGTACTTC.

This clone appeared once. Other DNA sequences in the same sample also yield this CDR3. The chain carries TRBV6-5 and TRBJ1-4; no firm D call. CDR1 and CDR2 from the germline V gene are MNHEY and SVGAGI. The CDR3 sequence is 13 residues long. V lost 0 bases, J lost 5 bases, and 4 bases lay in between. The CDR3 here is CASSYSLNEKLFF. The DNA of the CDR3 is TGTGCCAGCAGTTACTCGTTAAATGAAAAACTGTTTTTT.

The J gene is TRBJ2-5, the V gene TRBV27, with TRBD1 matching 7 bases. The CDR3 has 15 residues. Germline values: CDR1 MNHEY, CDR2 SMNVEV (reference sequence). V lost 10 bases, J lost 1 base, and 12 bases stayed unmatched. CDR3 bases: TGTGCCACTGCGCCAGGGGGACAGAGCCAAGAGACCCAGTACTTC. Its protein product is CATAPGGQSQETQYF.

V and J are TRBV14 and TRBJ2-3, with TRBD2 matching over 13 bases. This CDR3 comprises 15 residues. Germline V lookup: CDR1 SGHDN, CDR2 FVKESK. After removal of 2 bases from V and 6 bases from J, the junction contained 2 bases not matched to a gene. CDR3 amino acids: CASSQTSGRADTQYF. DNA for the CDR3: TGTGCCAGCAGCCAAACTAGCGGGAGGGCGGATACGCAGTATTTT.

This rearrangement joins TRBV5-6 to TRBJ1-1; no clear D. The CDR3 covers 14 residues. V was shortened by 0 bases and J by 0 bases, with 6 bases between the two germline ends. Germline V gene sequence: CDR1 SGHDT, CDR2 YYEEEE. DNA of the CDR3: TGTGCCAGCAGCTTGGGCGCCGTGAACACTGAAGCTTTCTTT. Translating gives CASSLGAVNTEAFF.

This chain links TRBV6-1 with TRBJ2-1; maybe TRBD1 (6 bases). Looked up from germline, CDR1 is MNHNS and CDR2 is SASEGT. The CDR3 sequence is 11 residues long. V lost 4 bases and J 9 bases, leaving 7 bases between the germline ends. CDR3 sequence reads: CASSVGGEQFF. CDR3 DNA: TGTGCCAGCAGTGTAGGGGGTGAGCAGTTCTTC.

The gene calls are TRBV6-5 and TRBJ2-3; 10 nucleotides match TRBD2. The V gene's germline CDR1 is MNHEY and CDR2 SVGAGI. This CDR3 contains 14 residues. The V and J ends lost 6 bases and 2 bases, in that order; junction bases with no gene match: 2. The CDR3: CASRGTSDTDTQYF. The CDR3 coding sequence is TGTGCCAGCAGGGGGACTAGCGACACAGATACGCAGTATTTT.

The genes are TRBV5-4 and TRBJ2-2; maybe TRBD1 (5 bases). Germline assignment: CDR1 SGHNT and CDR2 YYREEE (reference sequence). The CDR3 extends over 15 amino acids. The V and J ends lost 4 bases and 4 bases respectively, with 14 bases between them. This CDR3 reads CASSPDIGSTGELFF. CDR3 in DNA: TGTGCCAGCAGCCCGGACATTGGTAGCACCGGGGAGCTGTTTTTT.

The rearrangement links TRBV5-1 to TRBJ2-3; TRBD1 matches 9 bases. Germline V gene lookup returns CDR1 SGHRS and CDR2 YFSETQ. The CDR3 loop spans 14 amino acids. V dropped 4 bases and J dropped 4; count of bases not matched to a gene: 4. The CDR3 here is CASSAGTGSDTQYF. Written as DNA, the CDR3 is TGCGCCAGCAGCGCCGGGACAGGGTCAGATACGCAGTATTTT. The full variable domain, its missing parts supplied by reference TRBV5-1 and TRBJ2-3, is KAGVTQTPRYLIKTRGQQVTLSCSPISGHRSVSWYQQTPGQGLQFLFEYFSETQRNKGNFPGRFSGRQFSNSRSEMNVSTLELGDSALYLCASSAGTGSDTQYFGPGTRLTVL.

The chain has TRBV2 and TRBJ2-7, with D uncertain. The V and J ends lost 3 bases and 9 bases respectively, with 12 bases between them. Germline CDR1 SNHLY, CDR2 FYNNEI. This CDR3 spans 12 amino acids. The DNA of the CDR3 is TGTGCCAGCAGTGACCCCCAAGAGCGGCAGTACTTC. Translation gives CASSDPQERQYF.

The chain carries TRBV7-2 and TRBJ2-5; D is ambiguous. V dropped 1 base and J dropped 5 bases, with 11 bases sitting between them. CDR3 size: 14 residues. Germline V gene data show CDR1 as SGHTA and CDR2 as FQGNSA. CDR3 in DNA: TGTGCCAGCAGCTTAGGCCTAGTTTCCGAGACCCAGTACTTC. Translating it yields CASSLGLVSETQYF. The entire variable domain, with the rest obtained from reference TRBV7-2 and TRBJ2-5, is as follows: GAGVSQSPSNKVTEKGKDVELRCDPISGHTALYWYRQSLGQGLEFLIYFQGNSAPDKSGLPSDRFSAERTGGSVSTLTIQRTQQEDSAVYLCASSLGLVSETQYFGPGTRLLVL.

This clone was seen a single time. This chain links TRBV6-1 with TRBJ1-1; D possibly corresponds to TRBD1 (5 bases). The CDR3 consists of 12 residues. Germline V gives CDR1 MNHNS, CDR2 SASEGT. V lost 6 bases, J lost 6 bases, and 11 bases lay in between. In DNA form, the CDR3 reads TGTGCCAGCAGATTCGGGGGGGCTGAAGCTTTCTTT. Translating it yields CASRFGGAEAFF.

This clone was seen once. The gene calls are TRBV9 and TRBJ2-3; 16 bases are a match to TRBD2. This CDR3 has 16 amino acids. The germline V gene has CDR1 SGDLS and CDR2 YYNGEE. The J segment lost 3 bases and the V segment lost 4 bases, leaving 2 bases of the junction unmatched. Written as DNA, the CDR3 is TGTGCCAGCAGCTCGGGACTAGCGGGAGGGACAGATACGCAGTATTTT. It codes for CASSSGLAGGTDTQYF. Together with reference TRBV9 and TRBJ2-3, the CDR3 gives the full variable domain: DSGVTQTPKHLITATGQRVTLRCSPRSGDLSVYWYQQSLDQGLQFLIQYYNGEERAKGNILERFSAQQFPDLHSELNLSSLELGDSALYFCASSSGLAGGTDTQYFGPGTRLTVL.

The genes are TRBV6-5 and TRBJ1-1; D is uncertain. This CDR3 is built from 14 residues. Trimming took off 6 bases at V and 1 base at J, with 12 bases between the two ends. Germline V lookup: CDR1 MNHEY, CDR2 SVGAGI. CDR3 nucleotide sequence: TGTGCCAGCAGCCCCTCGGAGGGGAACACTGAAGCTTTCTTT. Its translation: CASSPSEGNTEAFF.

V usage is TRBV19 and J usage is TRBJ1-5; D is uncertain. The CDR3 sequence is 13 residues long. The V end was cut by 3 bases, the J end by 9 bases, with 12 bases between. Germline CDR1 LNHDA, CDR2 SQIVND (reference sequence). In DNA form, the CDR3 reads TGTGCCAGTAGTATTGTAGGAGGGCCGCCCCAGCATTTT. Translating gives CASSIVGGPPQHF.

This clone was counted a single time. The chain is built from TRBV27 and TRBJ1-3; D remains ambiguous. Trimming left V 5 bases short and J 0 bases short, with 17 bases between. Per the germline V gene, CDR1 is MNHEY and CDR2 is SMNVEV (reference sequence). This CDR3 has 17 residues. The CDR3 DNA sequence: TGTGCCAGCAGTCGTACCCTGGAGGGCCTCTCTGGAAACACCATATATTTT. Its protein is CASSRTLEGLSGNTIYF.

The chain combines TRBV5-6 with TRBJ1-2; D unresolved. CDR3 length equals 13 residues. V lost 1 base and J lost 2, with 6 bases in between. The germline V gene encodes CDR1 SGHDT and CDR2 YYEEEE. CDR3 protein: CASSLIENYGYTF. CDR3 DNA sequence: TGTGCCAGCAGCTTGATAGAGAACTATGGCTACACCTTC.